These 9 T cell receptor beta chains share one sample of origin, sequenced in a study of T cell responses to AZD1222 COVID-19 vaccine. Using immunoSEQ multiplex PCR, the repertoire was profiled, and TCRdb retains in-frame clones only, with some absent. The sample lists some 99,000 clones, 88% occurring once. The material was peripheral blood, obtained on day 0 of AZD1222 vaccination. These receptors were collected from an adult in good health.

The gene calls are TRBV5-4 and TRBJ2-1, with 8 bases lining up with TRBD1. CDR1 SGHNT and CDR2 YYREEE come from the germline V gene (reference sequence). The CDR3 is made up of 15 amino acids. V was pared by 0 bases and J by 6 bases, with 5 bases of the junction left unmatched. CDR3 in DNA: TGTGCCAGCAGCTTGGTCCAGGGGGCAGGCAATGAGCAGTTCTTC. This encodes CASSLVQGAGNEQFF.

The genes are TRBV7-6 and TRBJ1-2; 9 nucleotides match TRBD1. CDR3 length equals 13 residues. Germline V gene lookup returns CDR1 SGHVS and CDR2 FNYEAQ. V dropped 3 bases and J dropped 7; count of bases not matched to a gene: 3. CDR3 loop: CASSLGTGFGYTF. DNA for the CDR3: TGTGCCAGCAGCTTGGGGACAGGGTTTGGCTACACCTTC. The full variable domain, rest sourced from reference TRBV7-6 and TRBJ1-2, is GAGVSQSPRYKVTKRGQDVALRCDPISGHVSLYWYRQALGQGPEFLTYFNYEAQQDKSGLPNDRFSAERPEGSISTLTIQRTEQRDSAMYRCASSLGTGFGYTFGSGTRLTVV.

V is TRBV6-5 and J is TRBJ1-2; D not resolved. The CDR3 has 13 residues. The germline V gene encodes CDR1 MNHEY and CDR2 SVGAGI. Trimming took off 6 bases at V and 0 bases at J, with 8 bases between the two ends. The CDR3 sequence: CASRHGANYGYTF. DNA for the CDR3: TGTGCCAGCAGACACGGGGCTAACTATGGCTACACCTTC.

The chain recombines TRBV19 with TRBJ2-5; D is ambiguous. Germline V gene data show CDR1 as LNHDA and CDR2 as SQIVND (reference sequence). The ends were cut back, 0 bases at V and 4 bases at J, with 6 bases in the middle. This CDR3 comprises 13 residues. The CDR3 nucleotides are TGTGCCAGTAGTATAGATTGGGGAGAGACCCAGTACTTC. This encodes CASSIDWGETQYF.

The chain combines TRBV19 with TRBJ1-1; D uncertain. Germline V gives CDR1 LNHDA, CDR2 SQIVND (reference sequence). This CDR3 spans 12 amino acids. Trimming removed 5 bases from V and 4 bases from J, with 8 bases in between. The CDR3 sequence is CASSRVSTEAFF. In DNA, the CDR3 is TGTGCCAGTAGTCGGGTAAGCACTGAAGCTTTCTTT.

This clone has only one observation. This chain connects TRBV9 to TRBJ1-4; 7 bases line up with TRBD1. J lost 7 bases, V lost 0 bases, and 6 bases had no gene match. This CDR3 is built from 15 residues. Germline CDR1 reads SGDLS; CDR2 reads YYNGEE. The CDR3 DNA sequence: TGTGCCAGCAGCGTAGTAGGGGGCAGGGGTGAAAAACTGTTTTTT. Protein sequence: CASSVVGGRGEKLFF. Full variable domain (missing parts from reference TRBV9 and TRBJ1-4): DSGVTQTPKHLITATGQRVTLRCSPRSGDLSVYWYQQSLDQGLQFLIQYYNGEERAKGNILERFSAQQFPDLHSELNLSSLELGDSALYFCASSVVGGRGEKLFFGSGTQLSVL.

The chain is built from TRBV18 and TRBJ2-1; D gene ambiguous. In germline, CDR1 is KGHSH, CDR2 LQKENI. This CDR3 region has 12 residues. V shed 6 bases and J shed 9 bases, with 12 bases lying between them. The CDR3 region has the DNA TGTGCCAGCTCCCTCGCGGTAGGTGAGCAGTTCTTC. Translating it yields CASSLAVGEQFF.

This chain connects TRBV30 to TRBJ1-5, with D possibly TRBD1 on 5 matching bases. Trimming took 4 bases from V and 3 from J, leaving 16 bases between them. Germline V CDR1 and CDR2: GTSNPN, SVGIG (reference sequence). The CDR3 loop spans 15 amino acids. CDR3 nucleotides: TGTGCCTGGACCCAGGGCCCAGTGAACAATCAGCCCCAGCATTTT. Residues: CAWTQGPVNNQPQHF.

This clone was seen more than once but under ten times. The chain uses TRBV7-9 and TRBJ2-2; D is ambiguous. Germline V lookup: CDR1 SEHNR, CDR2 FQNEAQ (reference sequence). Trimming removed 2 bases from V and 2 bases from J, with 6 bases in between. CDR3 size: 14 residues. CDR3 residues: CASSLFGNTGELFF. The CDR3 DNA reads TGTGCCAGCAGCTTATTCGGAAACACCGGGGAGCTGTTTTTT. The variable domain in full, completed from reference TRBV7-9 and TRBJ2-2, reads DTGVSQNPRHKITKRGQNVTFRCDPISEHNRLYWYRQTLGQGPEFLTYFQNEAQLEKSRLLSDRFSAERPKGSFSTLEIQRTEQGDSAMYLCASSLFGNTGELFFGEGSRLTVL.